The text below deals with one T cell receptor beta chain. The germline V gene encodes CDR1 SGHNT and CDR2 YYREEE (reference sequence). The V gene end was trimmed by 1 base and the J gene end by 2 bases; junction bases not matched to a gene: 3. This CDR3 comprises 14 residues. Profiled with immunoSEQ multiplex PCR; TCRdb holds only in-frame clones, not every one. This table has about 92,000 clones, over 75% appearing once. This sample is part of a study of glioma-infiltrating T cells after dendritic cell vaccination. Blood PBMC samples: pre-vaccination, two weeks post third vaccination, and at tumor progression.

Sequenced material: blood, taken before dendritic cell vaccination. The sequence derives from a human donor with glioblastoma. The J gene is TRBJ2-7, the V gene TRBV5-4, with TRBD1 identical over 7 bases. This chain's CDR3 is CASSLTGAPYEQYF. The CDR3 DNA sequence: TGTGCCAGCAGCTTGACAGGGGCCCCCTACGAGCAGTACTTC.